These 27 T cell receptor beta chains were sequenced from one sample in a study of T-cell reconstitution after alpha-beta-depleted transplantation in children. A library of TCRbeta sequences, prepared with unique molecular identifiers, was generated. From the PCR reads, TCRdb called clonotypes with MiXCR, one entry per CDR3 protein. The sample has 200,000 to 300,000 distinct CDR3 sequences; 20% to 30% are singletons. The material was PBMCs, obtained before TCRalphabeta/CD19-depleted stem cell transplant. The source of these receptors is a girl aged 2 to 10 with Fanconi anemia, due to receive a stem cell transplant.

This clonotype was counted between two and nine times. This chain uses TRBV25-1 with TRBJ1-2; possibly TRBD1 for D (6 bases). The CDR3 is 14 residues long. The ends were cut back, 2 bases at V and 6 bases at J, with 13 bases in the middle. From germline, CDR1 is MGHDK and CDR2 SYGVNS. CDR3 region: CASSEITGLDGYTF. Written as DNA, the CDR3 is TGTGCCAGCAGTGAAATCACAGGGCTCGATGGCTACACCTTC.

This clonotype was found many times. J is TRBJ2-1 and V is TRBV28; 7 bases are shared with TRBD2. This CDR3 has 16 residues. In germline, CDR1 is MDHEN, CDR2 SYDVKM. V shed 3 bases and J 9 bases; nucleotides not matched to a gene: 14. In DNA, the CDR3 is TGTGCCAGCAGTTTCTGGGGGAGGGCCAGCGTCGGTGAGCAGTTCTTC. As protein: CASSFWGRASVGEQFF. Full variable domain (missing parts from reference TRBV28 and TRBJ2-1): DVKVTQSSRYLVKRTGEKVFLECVQDMDHENMFWYRQDPGLGLRLIYFSYDVKMKEKGDIPEGYSVSREKKERFSLILESASTNQTSMYLCASSFWGRASVGEQFFGPGTRLTVL.

The sample holds many counts of this clonotype. The V call is TRBV6-5, the J call TRBJ2-7, with no clear D. Trimming pared 0 bases from V and 6 bases from J, leaving 15 bases between. This CDR3 has 15 amino acids. Germline loops: CDR1 MNHEY, CDR2 SVGAGI. The CDR3 DNA reads TGTGCCAGCAGTTACTCGAAGGGTTGGGTAAGCGAGCAGTACTTC. This sequence encodes CASSYSKGWVSEQYF.

This clonotype was detected many times. The chain carries TRBV12-3 or TRBV12-4 and TRBJ2-1; perhaps TRBD2 as D (6 bases). The CDR3 loop spans 14 amino acids. V was pared by 8 bases and J by 8 bases, with 19 bases between. CDR3 sequence: CASVADYPSDEQFF. DNA for the CDR3: TGTGCCAGCGTTGCGGACTACCCCTCGGATGAGCAGTTCTTC.

Only a few counts were recorded for this clonotype. The chain is built from TRBV29-1 and TRBJ2-7; 9 bases fit TRBD1. The CDR3 extends over 16 amino acids. Germline V gene sequence: CDR1 SQVTM, CDR2 ANQGSEA. The trim removed 8 bases at V and 0 bases at J, leaving 14 bases unmatched. The CDR3 here is CSTLGGDRVNSYEQYF. CDR3 coding DNA: TGCAGCACCCTAGGAGGGGACAGGGTCAACTCCTACGAGCAGTACTTC.

The V call is TRBV4-1, the J call TRBJ2-7, with 10 bases lining up with TRBD1. Germline lookup yields CDR1 MGHRA and CDR2 YSYEKL. This CDR3 spans 18 amino acids. J was trimmed by 6 bases and V by 0 bases; bases with no gene match: 14. The CDR3: CASSQESYGTGEFAEQYF. The CDR3 nucleotides are TGCGCCAGCAGCCAAGAATCCTATGGGACAGGGGAATTCGCCGAGCAGTACTTC.

The V call is TRBV5-1, the J call TRBJ1-2; TRBD1 agrees at 7 bases. Trimming cost V 4 bases and J 4 bases; bases outside gene matches: 4. In germline, CDR1 is SGHRS, CDR2 YFSETQ. The CDR3 totals 13 residues. Here the CDR3 DNA reads TGCGCCAGCAGCAAAGGGGGCGGCTATGGCTACACCTTC. Its translation: CASSKGGGYGYTF.

This clonotype was picked up a small number of times. This chain connects TRBV20-1 to TRBJ2-5; D is uncertain. The V end was cut by 2 bases, the J end by 4 bases, with 11 bases between. Germline assignment: CDR1 DFQATT and CDR2 SNEGSKA (reference sequence). The CDR3 has 13 residues. The CDR3, as DNA: TGCAGTGCTAGAATCCCCCCGCGAGAGACCCAGTACTTC. Translating gives CSARIPPRETQYF.

The chain joins TRBV9 to TRBJ2-4; possibly TRBD2 for D (6 bases). Germline V gene lookup returns CDR1 SGDLS and CDR2 YYNGEE. The CDR3 is 16 amino acids. With 3 bases removed from V and 3 bases from J, the gap between germline ends came to 16 bases. CDR3 in amino acids: CASSARVDGGKNIQYF. For the CDR3, the DNA is TGTGCCAGCAGCGCGAGGGTGGACGGGGGCAAAAACATTCAGTACTTC.

This clonotype was detected only a few times. J is TRBJ2-3 and V is TRBV15; D not certain. The germline gives CDR1 LNHNV, CDR2 YYDKDF (reference sequence). Trimming cost V 7 bases and J 0 bases, with 2 bases left between them. This CDR3 has 11 residues. The chain's CDR3 is CATTSTDTQYF. CDR3 nucleotide sequence: TGTGCCACCACTAGCACAGATACGCAGTATTTT.

V gene TRBV2 combines with J gene TRBJ1-6; TRBD1 is a possible D gene (5 bases). Trimming pared 6 bases from V and 0 bases from J, leaving 6 bases between. This CDR3 contains 14 residues. The germline gives CDR1 SNHLY, CDR2 FYNNEI. This CDR3 reads CASRTDSYNSPLHF. CDR3 nucleotides: TGTGCCAGCAGGACAGACTCCTATAATTCACCCCTCCACTTT.

This chain links TRBV20-1 with TRBJ2-7; possible D gene TRBD2, 6 bases. Germline lookup yields CDR1 DFQATT and CDR2 SNEGSKA (reference sequence). Deletions cut 6 bases from V and 4 bases from J, with 10 bases between. The CDR3 spans 11 residues. This chain's CDR3 is CSAGRGYEQYF. CDR3 nucleotides: TGCAGTGCCGGTCGGGGGTACGAGCAGTACTTC.

This sequence joins TRBV5-1 and TRBJ2-3; D ambiguous. CDR3 length: 14 amino acids. Germline assignment: CDR1 SGHRS and CDR2 YFSETQ. The ends were cut back, 5 bases at V and 0 bases at J, with 10 bases in the middle. In DNA form, the CDR3 reads TGCGCCAGCAGTCCGGCGCAGAGCACAGATACGCAGTATTTT. Residues: CASSPAQSTDTQYF.

This clonotype came up many times. V usage is TRBV10-2 and J usage is TRBJ2-5, with TRBD1 identical over 10 bases. Germline CDR1 reads WSHSY; CDR2 reads SAAADI. The CDR3 totals 17 residues. V lost 7 bases, J lost 3 bases, and 14 bases stayed unmatched. CDR3 sequence (DNA): TGCGCCAGCACCCGAGGAGGAGACAGGGGGCAAGAAGAGACCCAGTACTTC. This encodes CASTRGGDRGQEETQYF.

Only a few counts were recorded for this clonotype. The rearrangement joins TRBV6-2 or TRBV6-3 to TRBJ2-1; 8 bases map to TRBD2. J was trimmed by 2 bases and V by 6 bases; bases with no gene match: 12. Germline V gene data show CDR1 as MNHEY and CDR2 as SVGEGT. The CDR3 runs 17 residues. The CDR3 bases are TGTGCCAGCAGCCCTCTCGGACTAGCTAGTCCCTACAATGAGCAGTTCTTC. Amino acid sequence: CASSPLGLASPYNEQFF.

This clonotype was detected ten times or more. The chain recombines TRBV4-2 with TRBJ2-7; D unclear. The CDR3 is 15 amino acids. V shed 0 bases and J shed 2 bases, with 11 bases lying between them. CDR1 is LGHNA and CDR2 is YNFKEQ in the germline V gene. CDR3 sequence reads: CASSQDLSVTYEQYF. In nucleotides, the CDR3 is TGTGCCAGCAGCCAAGATCTGTCAGTCACCTACGAGCAGTACTTC.

In its sample, this clonotype was seen a few times. CDR3 region: CATTRTGDVLNEQYF. CDR3 nucleotides: TGTGCCACCACACGGACAGGGGATGTTTTGAACGAGCAGTACTTC. The chain joins TRBV24-1 to TRBJ2-7, with 9 bases that match TRBD1. CDR1 is KGHDR and CDR2 is SFDVKD in the germline V gene. The trim removed 8 bases at V and 5 bases at J, leaving 12 bases unmatched. The CDR3 runs 15 residues.

This clonotype occurred a few times. The chain combines TRBV20-1 with TRBJ2-6; the D call may be TRBD1 or TRBD2 (7 bases each). Trimming left V 0 bases short and J 9 bases short, with 21 bases between. The germline gives CDR1 DFQATT, CDR2 SNEGSKA (reference sequence). This CDR3 is built from 17 residues. As DNA, the CDR3 is TGCAGTGCTAGAGATGTGCAGGGGGGGCTTAGGGTCAACGTCCTGACTTTC. Amino acids: CSARDVQGGLRVNVLTF.

This clonotype occurred many times. The genes are TRBV5-1 and TRBJ2-1; 13 bases map to TRBD2. The CDR3 is 14 residues long. Germline CDR1 reads SGHRS; CDR2 reads YFSETQ. With V trimmed by 4 bases and J by 6 bases, 1 base remained unmatched. CDR3 nucleotide sequence: TGCGCCAGCAGCGGGACTAGCGGGATCAATGAGCAGTTCTTC. This sequence encodes CASSGTSGINEQFF. Full variable domain (outside the CDR3, taken from reference TRBV5-1 and TRBJ2-1): KAGVTQTPRYLIKTRGQQVTLSCSPISGHRSVSWYQQTPGQGLQFLFEYFSETQRNKGNFPGRFSGRQFSNSRSEMNVSTLELGDSALYLCASSGTSGINEQFFGPGTRLTVL.

This clonotype has a handful of counts. The chain combines TRBV5-1 with TRBJ2-6; unclear D gene. Germline assignment: CDR1 SGHRS and CDR2 YFSETQ. The V end was cut by 0 bases, the J end by 2 bases, with 6 bases between. The CDR3 totals 15 residues. CDR3 loop: CASSLAVPGANVLTF. CDR3 bases: TGCGCCAGCAGCTTGGCGGTGCCTGGGGCCAACGTCCTGACTTTC.

This chain links TRBV29-1 with TRBJ1-2; TRBD1 is a possible D gene (6 bases). The V end lost 6 bases, the J end lost 4 bases, and 12 bases lay between the germline ends. This CDR3 is built from 12 residues. The V gene's germline CDR1 is SQVTM and CDR2 ANQGSEA. The CDR3 protein is CSVADSFYGYTF. CDR3 DNA sequence: TGCAGCGTGGCGGACAGTTTCTATGGCTACACCTTC.

The table lists this clonotype with many counts. The chain is built from TRBV6-5 and TRBJ1-1; no reliable D call. The CDR3 runs 13 residues. CDR1 is MNHEY and CDR2 is SVGAGI in the germline V gene. V shed 6 bases and J shed 2 bases, with 10 bases lying between them. CDR3 in amino acids: CASRSGRNTEAFF. Here the CDR3 DNA reads TGTGCCAGCAGATCAGGTAGAAACACTGAAGCTTTCTTT.

In its sample, this clonotype was seen many times. V is TRBV20-1 and J is TRBJ2-6, with a tentative D call TRBD1 (6 bases). The CDR3 is 16 amino acids. Deletions cut 3 bases from V and 0 bases from J, with 12 bases between. CDR1 is DFQATT and CDR2 is SNEGSKA in the germline V gene (reference sequence). The CDR3 DNA reads as TGCAGTGCTAGTGGGACAAGGGTCTCTGGGGCCAACGTCCTGACTTTC. Its protein is CSASGTRVSGANVLTF.

This clonotype was seen only a few times. V gene TRBV6-5 combines with J gene TRBJ2-5; 7 bases are a match to TRBD1. Trimming removed 2 bases from V and 2 bases from J; junction bases left unmatched: 5. The germline V gene encodes CDR1 MNHEY and CDR2 SVGAGI. CDR3 length: 15 residues. The CDR3 sequence: CASSYTGTVQETQYF. CDR3 in DNA: TGTGCCAGCAGTTACACCGGGACAGTACAAGAGACCCAGTACTTC.

The sample holds many counts of this clonotype. The chain employs TRBV29-1 and TRBJ2-5; D is undetermined. V shed 2 bases and J shed 5 bases, with 3 bases lying between them. There are 10 residues in the CDR3. Germline V gene data show CDR1 as SQVTM and CDR2 as ANQGSEA. The CDR3 sequence: CSVEYETQYF. The CDR3 nucleotides are TGCAGCGTTGAATATGAGACCCAGTACTTC.

This clonotype was recorded many times. The genes are TRBV15 and TRBJ1-2; D is uncertain. Germline V gene lookup returns CDR1 LNHNV and CDR2 YYDKDF (reference sequence). V was cut by 3 bases and J by 2 bases, with 13 bases left in between. The CDR3 contains 15 residues. DNA of the CDR3: TGTGCCACCAGCAGTTACCGGGGAGCCAACTATGGCTACACCTTC. This sequence encodes CATSSYRGANYGYTF. Variable domain in full (rest from reference TRBV15 and TRBJ1-2): DAMVIQNPRYQVTQFGKPVTLSCSQTLNHNVMYWYQQKSSQAPKLLFHYYDKDFNNEADTPDNFQSRRPNTSFCFLDIRSPGLGDTAMYLCATSSYRGANYGYTFGSGTRLTVV.

The chain has TRBV29-1 and TRBJ2-3; D possibly corresponds to TRBD2 (6 bases). The CDR3 sequence is 14 residues long. Germline-derived CDR1 and CDR2 are SQVTM and ANQGSEA. V was pared by 4 bases and J by 0 bases, with 11 bases between. CDR3 in amino acids: CSVGVGTSTDTQYF. CDR3 nucleotides: TGCAGCGTTGGGGTCGGGACTAGCACAGATACGCAGTATTTT.